Listed here are 22 T cell receptor beta chains from one sample, sequenced in a study of T cell responses to AZD1222 COVID-19 vaccine. Profiling relied on immunoSEQ multiplex PCR, and the TCRdb table lists in-frame clones only, not all of them. The profile covers 110,000 or so clones, with about 91% appearing a single time and approximately 6.5% taken by the ten largest. The material was peripheral blood, obtained 28 days after the second AZD1222 dose. The receptor set was obtained from an adult who received the AZD1222 COVID-19 vaccine.

The genes are TRBV7-2 and TRBJ2-3; maybe TRBD2 (6 bases). Trimming took off 8 bases at V and 5 bases at J, with 17 bases between the two ends. Per germline, CDR1 SGHTA and CDR2 FQGNSA. This CDR3 comprises 14 residues. Here the CDR3 DNA reads TGTGCCAGCGGCCCCCCGGGGGTTAGAGATACGCAGTATTTT. Translation gives CASGPPGVRDTQYF.

V and J are TRBV28 and TRBJ2-5; weak D call: TRBD1 (6 bases). The CDR3 is 16 residues long. V was cut by 5 bases and J by 5 bases, with 21 bases left in between. The germline gives CDR1 MDHEN, CDR2 SYDVKM. The CDR3 loop reads CASSITGQTHRETQYF. CDR3 nucleotide sequence: TGTGCCAGCAGTATAACGGGACAAACCCACCGGGAGACCCAGTACTTC.

This clone was counted a single time. The chain combines TRBV7-2 with TRBJ1-4, with D perhaps matching TRBD1 (6 bases). Germline V gene lookup returns CDR1 SGHTA and CDR2 FQGNSA. The CDR3 runs to 15 residues. V was trimmed by 0 bases and J by 7 bases, leaving 12 bases between them. As DNA, the CDR3 is TGTGCCAGCAGCTTAGCGGGGACATACGGTGAAAAACTGTTTTTT. Protein sequence: CASSLAGTYGEKLFF.

The V gene is TRBV4-1, the J gene TRBJ2-1; TRBD2 matches at 11 bases. Germline trimming cut 5 bases from V and 10 bases from J; bases unmatched to any gene: 16. The CDR3 sequence is 17 residues long. From germline, CDR1 is MGHRA and CDR2 YSYEKL. CDR3 nucleotide sequence: TGCGCCAGCAGCGGTGGATCCCTAGCGGGGGGCCCGACAGAGCAGTTCTTC. Protein sequence: CASSGGSLAGGPTEQFF.

In its sample, this clone was seen a few times. The genes are TRBV7-9 and TRBJ2-7; D is possibly TRBD2 (5 bases). This CDR3 has 12 amino acids. The V end was cut by 5 bases, the J end by 6 bases, with 11 bases between. CDR1 is SEHNR, CDR2 FQNEAQ, per germline (reference sequence). The CDR3 DNA sequence: TGTGCCAGCAGCCCCATTGAGGGCGAGCAGTACTTC. Residues: CASSPIEGEQYF.

This chain uses TRBV29-1 with TRBJ1-2; D gene uncertain. CDR1 and CDR2 (germline): SQVTM, ANQGSEA. V dropped 7 bases and J dropped 2 bases, with 11 bases sitting between them. This CDR3 is built from 12 residues. The CDR3 nucleotides are TGCAGCGCGCGGACGGACAACTATGGCTACACCTTC. Translated: CSARTDNYGYTF.

V gene TRBV20-1 combines with J gene TRBJ1-2; a weak D match, TRBD1 (5 bases). There are 11 residues in the CDR3. V was clipped by 3 bases and J by 10 bases, with 12 bases between them. The germline gives CDR1 DFQATT, CDR2 SNEGSKA (reference sequence). The CDR3 protein is CSASGQGDYTF. CDR3 bases: TGCAGTGCTAGCGGCCAGGGCGACTACACCTTC.

The J gene is TRBJ1-2, the V gene TRBV6-2 or TRBV6-3; D remains unclear. The CDR3 is 14 residues long. Trimming cost V 4 bases and J 1 base, with 10 bases left between them. Germline-derived CDR1 and CDR2 are MNHEY and SVGEGT. As DNA, the CDR3 is TGTGCCAGCAGTTTAACGGGTCTTAACTATGGCTACACCTTC. Protein: CASSLTGLNYGYTF.

The chain has TRBV5-1 and TRBJ1-2; perhaps TRBD1 as D (6 bases). Germline loops: CDR1 SGHRS, CDR2 YFSETQ. Deletions cut 3 bases from V and 6 bases from J, with 18 bases between. This CDR3 spans 15 amino acids. The CDR3 DNA reads TGCGCCAGCAGCTCCCTAAACCGGGACATGGATGGCTACACCTTC. Amino acids: CASSSLNRDMDGYTF.

The chain has TRBV18 and TRBJ2-7; 8 bases agree with TRBD1. Losses at the gene ends were 1 base for V and 0 bases for J; bases not matched to a gene: 8. The CDR3 sequence is 17 residues long. Germline CDR1 is KGHSH and CDR2 is LQKENI. The CDR3 spells CASSPRLGQESSYEQYF. The CDR3 nucleotides are TGTGCCAGCTCACCACGGCTGGGACAGGAAAGCTCCTACGAGCAGTACTTC.

Within the sample, this clone is medium-sized (0.01 to 0.1%). The chain recombines TRBV4-1 with TRBJ2-3, with D possibly matching TRBD2 (6 bases). V was clipped by 4 bases and J by 6 bases, with 17 bases between them. The CDR3 covers 15 residues. Germline V gives CDR1 MGHRA, CDR2 YSYEKL. For the CDR3, the DNA is TGCGCCAGCAGCCCAGAAGACTCAGGGAGGGATACGCAGTATTTT. It yields the protein CASSPEDSGRDTQYF.

This chain connects TRBV5-1 to TRBJ1-2; no reliable D call. Germline V CDR1 and CDR2: SGHRS, YFSETQ. V was cut by 0 bases and J by 0 bases, with 9 bases left in between. The length of the CDR3 is 15 residues. The CDR3 DNA is TGCGCCAGCAGCTTGGAGGGCGTTTCTAACTATGGCTACACCTTC. It yields the protein CASSLEGVSNYGYTF.

The V call is TRBV9, the J call TRBJ2-5, with D possibly matching TRBD1 (6 bases). There are 16 residues in the CDR3. The germline gives CDR1 SGDLS, CDR2 YYNGEE. The V and J ends lost 0 bases and 5 bases respectively, with 17 bases between them. CDR3 in amino acids: CASSVGDNIKRETQYF. For the CDR3, the DNA is TGTGCCAGCAGCGTAGGGGACAATATTAAGAGGGAGACCCAGTACTTC.

This chain links TRBV18 with TRBJ1-6; D is unclear. V was pared by 2 bases and J by 8 bases, with 10 bases between. The CDR3 contains 14 residues. The V gene's germline CDR1 is KGHSH and CDR2 LQKENI. The CDR3 nucleotides are TGTGCCAGCTCACCATCGGATAGGTATTCACCCCTCCACTTT. Its protein product is CASSPSDRYSPLHF.

The genes are TRBV2 and TRBJ2-2; 11 bases align to TRBD1. The CDR3 is 15 residues long. CDR1 and CDR2 from the germline V gene are SNHLY and FYNNEI. V trimming: 9 bases; J trimming: 6 bases; junction bases outside the gene matches: 9. This chain's CDR3 is CARESRDRGAGELFF. DNA of the CDR3: TGTGCCAGAGAGTCCCGGGACAGGGGGGCCGGGGAGCTGTTTTTT.

This sequence joins TRBV15 and TRBJ2-1, with 8 bases aligning to TRBD1. Germline trimming cut 4 bases from V and 4 bases from J; bases unmatched to any gene: 9. The CDR3 extends over 16 amino acids. Per the germline V gene, CDR1 is LNHNV and CDR2 is YYDKDF (reference sequence). CDR3 sequence: CATSKAGTGPYNEQFF. The CDR3 DNA reads TGTGCCACCAGCAAAGCTGGGACAGGACCTTACAATGAGCAGTTCTTC.

The chain couples TRBV4-3 to TRBJ2-1, with 9 bases fitting TRBD2. Germline CDR1 reads LGHNA; CDR2 reads YSLEER. This CDR3 spans 16 amino acids. The V gene end was trimmed by 0 bases and the J gene end by 6 bases; junction bases not matched to a gene: 6. The CDR3 coding sequence is TGCGCCAGCAGCCAAGATCCTAGCGGGAACCTCAATGAGCAGTTCTTC. Its protein product is CASSQDPSGNLNEQFF.

This clone was detected only a few times. The genes are TRBV28 and TRBJ1-4; TRBD1 is a possible D gene (5 bases). Germline V CDR1 and CDR2: MDHEN, SYDVKM. The ends were cut back, 11 bases at V and 11 bases at J, with 21 bases in the middle. The CDR3 has 13 amino acids. The CDR3 reads CACVGGTLGKLFF. The CDR3 nucleotides are TGTGCCTGCGTCGGGGGGACCTTAGGGAAACTGTTTTTT.

The chain combines TRBV15 with TRBJ1-3; no reliable D call. The CDR3 sequence is 12 residues long. V dropped 0 bases and J dropped 3 bases, with 0 bases sitting between them. Germline V CDR1 and CDR2: LNHNV, YYDKDF (reference sequence). CDR3 amino acids: CATSRDGNTIYF. The CDR3 DNA reads TGTGCCACCAGCAGAGATGGAAACACCATATATTTT.

In DNA form, the CDR3 reads TGTGCCAGCAGTGAGCTGGGGGGAGATGAAGCTTTCTTT. Its translation: CASSELGGDEAFF. The chain uses TRBV2 and TRBJ1-1; TRBD1 is a possible D gene (5 bases). Germline assignment: CDR1 SNHLY and CDR2 FYNNEI. This CDR3 is 13 amino acids long. The V and J ends lost 3 bases and 7 bases respectively, with 12 bases between them.

The V call is TRBV21-1, the J call TRBJ1-4; the DNA was not used to check the table's D call, TRBD1. TRBV21-1 corresponds to a pseudogene. This CDR3 has 15 residues. The CDR3 nucleotides are TGTGCCAGCAGCAAAGGGGGACAGGGCAATGAAAAACTGTTTTTT. Its translation is CASSKGGQGNEKLFF.

This chain links TRBV19 with TRBJ2-7, with D perhaps TRBD1 (5 bases). V shed 3 bases and J shed 0 bases, with 15 bases lying between them. CDR1 is LNHDA and CDR2 is SQIVND in the germline V gene (reference sequence). The CDR3 runs 16 residues. CDR3 amino acids: CASSIFGRESSYEQYF. The CDR3 bases are TGTGCCAGTAGTATTTTCGGCAGGGAAAGCTCCTACGAGCAGTACTTC.